The TCR beta chain under discussion was sequenced for a study of HIV-infected patients and healthy controls. The CDR3 sequence is 15 residues long. Germline lookup yields CDR1 SGHKS and CDR2 YYEKEE (reference sequence). V gave up 1 base and J gave up 7 bases, with 15 bases separating them. cDNA was made from about 500 ng RNA using alpha and beta constant primers. Separate chain-specific third strand synthesis with multiplexing indices produced the alpha and beta libraries. TCRdb fed the 5' RACE reads into MiXCR, producing one record per CDR3 protein. In the table there are over 10,000 distinct CDR3 sequences, roughly a tenth of which are singletons. Whole blood was used without fractionation, so all unsorted peripheral T cells were included.

The J gene is TRBJ2-1, the V gene TRBV5-5, with TRBD2 as a possible D gene (6 bases). Input material: blood. The TCR comes from an adult in good health. CDR3: CASSLSRTKKNEQFF. The CDR3 DNA sequence: TGTGCCAGCAGCTTGTCCCGGACTAAGAAGAATGAGCAGTTCTTC.